This passage covers 20 T cell receptor beta chains from one sample sequenced in a study of cytomegalovirus exposure and HLA in healthy donors. Vbeta (60) and Jbeta (13) primers were used in the PCR. Sequencing was performed with immunoSEQ multiplex PCR; in TCRdb, only in-frame clones are kept and a portion is missing. The sample carries 100,000 to 150,000 clones, about 76% recorded once. The sequenced material came from PBMCs. The receptors derive from a man between 18 and 29 years old in good health and CMV-seronegative.

This rearrangement joins TRBV6-5 to TRBJ2-2; 10 positions match TRBD2. Germline CDR1 is MNHEY and CDR2 is SVGAGI. J gave up 1 base and V 4 bases, and 3 bases lay outside the gene matches. This CDR3 region has 16 residues. CDR3 DNA sequence: TGTGCCAGCAGTTTAAAGCGGGGGGGGAACACCGGGGAGCTGTTTTTT. It specifies CASSLKRGGNTGELFF.

The V and J genes are TRBV4-2 and TRBJ2-3; the match to TRBD2 covers 10 bases. The CDR3 contains 16 residues. Germline CDR1 is LGHNA and CDR2 is YNFKEQ. V lost 2 bases and J lost 6; bases outside the gene matches: 8. CDR3 amino acids: CASSQTSGVRGDTQYF. DNA for the CDR3: TGTGCCAGCAGCCAAACTAGCGGGGTGAGGGGTGATACGCAGTATTTT.

The chain joins TRBV11-2 to TRBJ2-3; no reliable D call. Germline lookup yields CDR1 SGHAT and CDR2 FQNNGV. V was trimmed by 0 bases and J by 3 bases, leaving 4 bases between them. The CDR3 spans 13 residues. The CDR3 nucleotides are TGTGCCAGCAGCTTAGAGCGTACAGATACGCAGTATTTT. Its protein product is CASSLERTDTQYF.

The genes are TRBV6-5 and TRBJ2-1; 14 bases line up with TRBD2. The CDR3 length is 16 residues. V was clipped by 4 bases and J by 7 bases; unmatched bases: 6. The germline CDR1 and CDR2 sequences are MNHEY and SVGAGI. The CDR3 DNA follows: TGTGCCAGCAGTTCAACCGGGACTAGCGGGGGTAATGAGCAGTTCTTC. It specifies CASSSTGTSGGNEQFF.

The chain recombines TRBV12-5 with TRBJ1-1; 11 nucleotides agree with TRBD1. Germline lookup yields CDR1 LGHNT and CDR2 FRNRAP. The CDR3 contains 19 residues. Trimming cost V 2 bases and J 0 bases; bases outside gene matches: 11. DNA of the CDR3: TGTGCTAGTGGTTTGAGATTAATCGGACAGGGGGCAATGAACACTGAAGCTTTCTTT. It translates to CASGLRLIGQGAMNTEAFF.

The CDR3: CASSQDPSGSRSTDTQYF. The CDR3 DNA reads as TGCGCCAGCAGCCAAGATCCATCCGGGAGCCGAAGCACAGATACGCAGTATTTT. V and J are TRBV4-3 and TRBJ2-3, with D perhaps TRBD2 (6 bases). Trimming left V 0 bases short and J 0 bases short, with 16 bases between. The CDR3 sequence is 18 residues long. Germline V CDR1 and CDR2: LGHNA, YSLEER.

V and J are TRBV25-1 and TRBJ1-1; weak D call: TRBD1 (6 bases). CDR1 is MGHDK, CDR2 SYGVNS, per germline. Trimming shortened V by 8 bases and J by 4 bases, and 14 bases separated the two germline ends. The CDR3 extends over 13 amino acids. This CDR3 is CASGGDTFTEAFF. CDR3 nucleotide sequence: TGTGCCAGCGGGGGGGACACCTTCACTGAAGCTTTCTTT.

The chain is built from TRBV30 and TRBJ1-5, with D perhaps TRBD1 (5 bases). Germline V gives CDR1 GTSNPN, CDR2 SVGIG (reference sequence). The CDR3 has 13 amino acids. The V gene lost 5 bases and the J gene lost 1 base, with 9 bases spanning the gap. Written as DNA, the CDR3 is TGTGCCTGGCAGACAGACAGCAATCAGCCCCAGCATTTT. It is translated as CAWQTDSNQPQHF.

This rearrangement joins TRBV5-1 to TRBJ1-2; no definite D call. The germline CDR1 and CDR2 sequences are SGHRS and YFSETQ. CDR3 length: 12 residues. The ends were cut back, 0 bases at V and 6 bases at J, with 6 bases in the middle. CDR3 sequence (DNA): TGCGCCAGCAGCTTGGGGCCAGATGGCTACACCTTC. Its protein is CASSLGPDGYTF.

J is TRBJ1-3 and V is TRBV6-1; D gene ambiguous. V was clipped by 7 bases and J by 3 bases, with 4 bases between them. This CDR3 is 11 amino acids long. In germline, CDR1 is MNHNS, CDR2 SASEGT. Here the CDR3 reads CASILGNTIYF. Written as DNA, the CDR3 is TGTGCCAGCATTCTTGGAAACACCATATATTTT.

This chain uses TRBV28 with TRBJ1-1, with 7 bases that match TRBD1. With 1 base clipped from V and 10 bases from J, the junction kept 9 bases outside the gene matches. CDR3 length: 14 residues. CDR1 MDHEN and CDR2 SYDVKM come from the germline V gene. Here the CDR3 reads CASSLSHRGSGAFF. CDR3 nucleotide sequence: TGTGCCAGCAGTTTATCTCACAGGGGTTCTGGAGCTTTCTTT.

This chain uses TRBV19 with TRBJ2-3, with 11 bases lining up with TRBD2. The CDR3 is 14 residues long. Germline CDR1 LNHDA, CDR2 SQIVND (reference sequence). V shed 7 bases, J shed 5 bases, and the junction held 5 bases outside the gene matches. The CDR3 reads CASTLSGGEDTQYF. DNA of the CDR3: TGTGCCAGTACCCTTAGCGGGGGGGAAGATACGCAGTATTTT.

The V call is TRBV5-4, the J call TRBJ2-7, with 7 bases that match TRBD2. Germline trimming cut 4 bases from V and 4 bases from J; bases unmatched to any gene: 8. Looked up from germline, CDR1 is SGHNT and CDR2 is YYREEE (reference sequence). The CDR3 consists of 14 residues. DNA of the CDR3: TGTGCCAGCAGCCAGCGGGGCCCCGTGTACGAGCAGTACTTC. Amino acid sequence: CASSQRGPVYEQYF.

The rearrangement links TRBV5-4 to TRBJ1-6; 12 bases match TRBD1. The CDR3 has 15 amino acids. V gave up 3 bases and J gave up 9 bases; unmatched junction bases: 4. Germline assignment: CDR1 SGHNT and CDR2 YYREEE (reference sequence). The CDR3 coding sequence is TGTGCCAGCAGCTCGGGACAGGGGGCTAGTTCACCCCTCCACTTT. Its protein is CASSSGQGASSPLHF. Looking up the rest from reference TRBV5-4 and TRBJ1-6 gives the full variable domain: ETGVTQSPTHLIKTRGQQVTLRCSSQSGHNTVSWYQQALGQGPQFIFQYYREEENGRGNFPPRFSGLQFPNYSSELNVNALELDDSALYLCASSSGQGASSPLHFGNGTRLTVT.

This sequence joins TRBV2 and TRBJ2-3; 7 bases are a match to TRBD2. J lost 6 bases, V lost 7 bases, and 13 bases had no gene match. Germline V lookup: CDR1 SNHLY, CDR2 FYNNEI. The CDR3 runs to 15 residues. As DNA, the CDR3 is TGTGCCAGCACTCCCGACCGAGCGGGGAGGGATACGCAGTATTTT. This codes for CASTPDRAGRDTQYF.

This clone was seen more than once but under ten times. The V gene is TRBV27, the J gene TRBJ2-3; D is possibly TRBD2 (5 bases). The CDR3 loop spans 14 amino acids. Germline V gives CDR1 MNHEY, CDR2 SMNVEV (reference sequence). The ends were cut back, 5 bases at V and 4 bases at J, with 13 bases in the middle. In nucleotides, the CDR3 is TGTGCCAGCAGTCTCGGACTTAGTGCAGATACGCAGTATTTT. Translated: CASSLGLSADTQYF.

The chain carries TRBV27 and TRBJ1-2; 8 nucleotides line up with TRBD1. V gave up 5 bases and J gave up 2 bases; unmatched junction bases: 10. The CDR3 length is 16 residues. CDR1 is MNHEY and CDR2 is SMNVEV in the germline V gene (reference sequence). The CDR3 protein is CASSPRTGFRNYGYTF. The CDR3 nucleotides are TGTGCCAGCAGTCCCAGGACAGGGTTTAGAAACTATGGCTACACCTTC.

The chain joins TRBV7-2 to TRBJ2-3; D is undetermined. Between the trimmed V and J ends, which lost 6 bases and 0 bases, there was a span of 4 bases. Germline lookup yields CDR1 SGHTA and CDR2 FQGNSA. The CDR3 is 12 residues long. The CDR3 here is CASRQSTDTQYF. The CDR3 DNA follows: TGTGCCAGCAGACAAAGCACAGATACGCAGTATTTT.

The V gene is TRBV7-2, the J gene TRBJ2-7; 7 bases agree with TRBD2. V dropped 3 bases and J dropped 4; count of bases not matched to a gene: 6. The CDR3 is 14 residues long. The germline V gene encodes CDR1 SGHTA and CDR2 FQGNSA. DNA of the CDR3: TGTGCCAGCAGCTTGGGCGGGGGTGAGTACGAGCAGTACTTC. Translated, it gives CASSLGGGEYEQYF. The full variable domain, rest sourced from reference TRBV7-2 and TRBJ2-7, is GAGVSQSPSNKVTEKGKDVELRCDPISGHTALYWYRQSLGQGLEFLIYFQGNSAPDKSGLPSDRFSAERTGGSVSTLTIQRTQQEDSAVYLCASSLGGGEYEQYFGPGTRLTVT.

The J gene is TRBJ2-5, the V gene TRBV7-3, with 9 bases aligning to TRBD2. The CDR3 is 15 residues long. Germline V gene data show CDR1 as SGHTA and CDR2 as FQGTGA. V shed 2 bases, J shed 1 base, and the junction held 2 bases outside the gene matches. The CDR3 loop is CASSLASGVQETQYF. The CDR3 DNA follows: TGTGCCAGCAGCTTAGCTAGCGGGGTCCAAGAGACCCAGTACTTC.